Below, 9 T cell receptor beta chains from the same sample are listed, as sequenced in a study of blood T cell repertoires in COVID-19. The table came from immunoSEQ multiplex PCR; TCRdb's copy has only in-frame clones and leaves some out. This sample has approximately 250,000 clones, with approximately 86% found just once. Material: peripheral blood. These receptors all come from a woman in her 70s with COVID-19, enrolled during active disease.

There are many counts of this clone. The gene calls are TRBV5-1 and TRBJ1-2, with TRBD1 as a possible D gene (5 bases). The germline V gene has CDR1 SGHRS and CDR2 YFSETQ. The length of the CDR3 is 13 residues. With 2 bases removed from V and 6 bases from J, the gap between germline ends came to 11 bases. CDR3 loop: CASSLQAQDGYTF. The CDR3 DNA reads as TGCGCCAGCAGCTTACAGGCCCAGGATGGCTACACCTTC. The entire variable domain, with the rest obtained from reference TRBV5-1 and TRBJ1-2, is as follows: KAGVTQTPRYLIKTRGQQVTLSCSPISGHRSVSWYQQTPGQGLQFLFEYFSETQRNKGNFPGRFSGRQFSNSRSEMNVSTLELGDSALYLCASSLQAQDGYTFGSGTRLTVV.

The CDR3 DNA follows: TGTGCCAGCAGCTTTACCGGGACAGACAAAAACATTCAGTACTTC. Amino acids: CASSFTGTDKNIQYF. The chain employs TRBV11-2 and TRBJ2-4; 7 bases line up with TRBD1. Germline CDR1 is SGHAT and CDR2 is FQNNGV. The CDR3 covers 15 residues. V lost 3 bases and J lost 3; bases outside the gene matches: 5.

The chain uses TRBV7-7 and TRBJ2-2; no firm D call. Germline V gene lookup returns CDR1 SSHAT and CDR2 FNYEAQ (reference sequence). The CDR3 length is 14 residues. Trimming took 1 base from V and 1 from J, leaving 4 bases between them. CDR3 protein: CASSLDRNTGELFF. Here the CDR3 DNA reads TGTGCCAGCAGCTTAGATCGGAACACCGGGGAGCTGTTTTTT. Supplemented by reference TRBV7-7 and TRBJ2-2, the full variable domain reads GAGVSQSPRYKVTKRGQDVTLRCDPISSHATLYWYQQALGQGPEFLTYFNYEAQPDKSGLPSDRFSAERPEGSISTLTIQRTEQRDSAMYRCASSLDRNTGELFFGEGSRLTVL.

The CDR3 region has the DNA TGCGCCAGCAGCCAAGCGACGACAGGGGGCTTCAAAGAGTTCTTC. It codes for CASSQATTGGFKEFF. The V call is TRBV4-1, the J call TRBJ2-1; 10 bases map to TRBD1. The CDR3 totals 15 residues. Per the germline V gene, CDR1 is MGHRA and CDR2 is YSYEKL. With V trimmed by 1 base and J by 14 bases, 11 bases remained unmatched.

The V gene is TRBV5-6, the J gene TRBJ2-7; possible D gene TRBD1, 7 bases. V was cut by 4 bases and J by 7 bases, with 21 bases left in between. This CDR3 contains 15 residues. Germline V gene sequence: CDR1 SGHDT, CDR2 YYEEEE. The CDR3 is CASSPGGFRLREQYF. Here the CDR3 DNA reads TGTGCCAGCAGCCCAGGGGGGTTTCGGCTAAGGGAGCAGTACTTC.

The chain uses TRBV5-4 and TRBJ2-7, with 7 bases matching TRBD1. Germline loops: CDR1 SGHNT, CDR2 YYREEE (reference sequence). The CDR3 is 14 residues long. V lost 4 bases to trimming and J lost 4 bases; unmatched junction nucleotides: 8. The CDR3 sequence: CASSPSRGSYEQYF. The CDR3 DNA reads TGTGCCAGCAGCCCAAGCAGGGGGTCATACGAGCAGTACTTC.

The V call is TRBV30, the J call TRBJ1-4; D might be TRBD1 (5 bases). The CDR3 contains 14 residues. Per germline, CDR1 GTSNPN and CDR2 SVGIG (reference sequence). V was pared by 2 bases and J by 7 bases, with 14 bases between. The DNA for the CDR3 is TGTGCCTGGAGTCTCGGGGGTGGTACTGAAAAACTGTTTTTT. Residues: CAWSLGGGTEKLFF.

Comment on this clone: Other nucleotide sequences in the sample specify the same CDR3. This chain uses TRBV24-1 with TRBJ2-5; 11 nucleotides align to TRBD1. After removal of 4 bases from V and 5 bases from J, the junction contained 5 bases not matched to a gene. Germline-derived CDR1 and CDR2 are KGHDR and SFDVKD. The CDR3 is made up of 15 amino acids. The CDR3 sequence is CATSDSGTGGETQYF. The CDR3 DNA follows: TGTGCCACCAGTGACTCCGGGACAGGGGGGGAGACCCAGTACTTC.

CDR3 in amino acids: CASSYSRVDRTYEQYF. The CDR3 DNA follows: TGTGCCAGCAGTTACTCGAGGGTTGACCGGACCTACGAGCAGTACTTC. The V call is TRBV6-2 or TRBV6-3, the J call TRBJ2-7; D might be TRBD2 (5 bases). Germline V gene lookup returns CDR1 MNHEY and CDR2 SVGEGT. The CDR3 sequence is 16 residues long. Trimming pared 0 bases from V and 2 bases from J, leaving 14 bases between.